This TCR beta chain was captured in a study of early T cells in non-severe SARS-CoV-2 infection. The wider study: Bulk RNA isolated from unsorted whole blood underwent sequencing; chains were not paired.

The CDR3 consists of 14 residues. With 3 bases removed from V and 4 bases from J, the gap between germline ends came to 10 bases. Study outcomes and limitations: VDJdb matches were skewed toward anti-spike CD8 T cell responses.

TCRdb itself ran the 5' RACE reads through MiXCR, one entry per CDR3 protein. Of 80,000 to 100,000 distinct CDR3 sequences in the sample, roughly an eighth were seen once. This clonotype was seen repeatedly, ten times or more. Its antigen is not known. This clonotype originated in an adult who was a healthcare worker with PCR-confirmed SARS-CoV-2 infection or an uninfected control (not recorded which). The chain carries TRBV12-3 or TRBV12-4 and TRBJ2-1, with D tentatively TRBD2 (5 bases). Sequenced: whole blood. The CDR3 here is CASSFLERYNEQFF. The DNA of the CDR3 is TGTGCCAGCAGTTTCTTGGAGCGGTACAATGAGCAGTTCTTC.